This T cell receptor beta chain was captured by sequencing in a study of T cells in Graves' hyperthyroidism and ophthalmopathy. Hyperthyroidism of Graves' type that showed no ophthalmopathy progression within 18 months was stable. CDR3 size: 12 residues. Germline-derived CDR1 and CDR2 are SNHLY and FYNNEI. Trimming shortened V by 4 bases and J by 11 bases, and 9 bases separated the two germline ends. TCR beta CDR3 region amplification was performed from RNA transcripts. Primed by the HTBI set, a first-round RT-PCR was run on the TCR CDR3. TCRdb called the multiplex PCR reads again in MiXCR, with one record for every CDR3 protein. This sample has hundreds of thousands of distinct CDR3 sequences; 35% to 55% occur once, and the top ten carry just over 8%.

The gene calls are TRBV2 and TRBJ1-6; TRBD1 is a possible D gene (6 bases). The receptor was isolated from a woman between 18 and 29 years old with Graves' hyperthyroidism. Sequencing input: peripheral blood or thyroid tissue (not recorded which). In DNA form, the CDR3 reads TGTGCCAGCAGTGGAGAGGGGGCACCCCTCCACTTT. Translated, it gives CASSGEGAPLHF. The whole variable domain, remainder taken from reference TRBV2 and TRBJ1-6, is EPEVTQTPSHQVTQMGQEVILRCVPISNHLYFYWYRQILGQKVEFLVSFYNNEISEKSEIFDDQFSVERPDGSNFTLKIRSTKLEDSAMYFCASSGEGAPLHFGNGTRLTVT.